This T cell receptor beta chain is drawn from a study of blood T cell repertoires in COVID-19. The repertoire was sequenced with immunoSEQ multiplex PCR; TCRdb's copy has only in-frame clones and lacks some. The repertoire has some 65,000 clones, approximately 83% of them found once; the top ten carry about 15%. The germline gives CDR1 MNHNS, CDR2 SASEGT. Deletions cut 3 bases from V and 4 bases from J, with 9 bases between. The CDR3 length is 13 residues. Sequencing was carried out using peripheral blood. The chain combines TRBV6-1 with TRBJ1-2; possibly TRBD1 for D (6 bases). This clonotype originated in a middle-aged man with COVID-19, enrolled during active disease. Written as DNA, the CDR3 is TGTGCCAGCAGTGAGGGGGCCGGCTATGGCTACACCTTC. Its protein product is CASSEGAGYGYTF.